This TCR beta chain is from a study of OX40 agonist ivuxolimab in advanced cancers. This CDR3 is 16 amino acids long. CDR1 is SGHTA, CDR2 FQGNSA, per germline. Trimming removed 3 bases from V and 5 bases from J; junction bases left unmatched: 11. The data were produced by immunoSEQ multiplex PCR, yet TCRdb's version contains in-frame clones alone and is incomplete. The sample yields 85,000 to 100,000 clones, roughly 84% seen once. The chain combines TRBV7-2 with TRBJ2-5; 8 nucleotides agree with TRBD2. This specimen consisted of CD4+ or CD8+ T cells sorted from blood, obtained in a trial of the OX40 agonist ivuxolimab. This sequence was found in an adult with an advanced solid tumor such as melanoma, head and neck, liver or kidney cancer. The CDR3 nucleotides read TGTGCCAGCAGCTTGGTTTATCGGGAGGGCCGGGAGACCCAGTACTTC. This sequence encodes CASSLVYREGRETQYF.